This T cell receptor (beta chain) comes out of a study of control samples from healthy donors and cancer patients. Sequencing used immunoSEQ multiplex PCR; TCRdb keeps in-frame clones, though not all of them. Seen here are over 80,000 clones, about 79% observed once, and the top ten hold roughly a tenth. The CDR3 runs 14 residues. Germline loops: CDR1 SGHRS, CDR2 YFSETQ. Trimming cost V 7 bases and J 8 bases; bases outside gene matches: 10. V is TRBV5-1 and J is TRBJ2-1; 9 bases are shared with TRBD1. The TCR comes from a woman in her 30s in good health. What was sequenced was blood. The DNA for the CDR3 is TGCGCCAGCCAAAGGACAGGGGTGGACGATGAGCAGTTCTTC. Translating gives CASQRTGVDDEQFF.